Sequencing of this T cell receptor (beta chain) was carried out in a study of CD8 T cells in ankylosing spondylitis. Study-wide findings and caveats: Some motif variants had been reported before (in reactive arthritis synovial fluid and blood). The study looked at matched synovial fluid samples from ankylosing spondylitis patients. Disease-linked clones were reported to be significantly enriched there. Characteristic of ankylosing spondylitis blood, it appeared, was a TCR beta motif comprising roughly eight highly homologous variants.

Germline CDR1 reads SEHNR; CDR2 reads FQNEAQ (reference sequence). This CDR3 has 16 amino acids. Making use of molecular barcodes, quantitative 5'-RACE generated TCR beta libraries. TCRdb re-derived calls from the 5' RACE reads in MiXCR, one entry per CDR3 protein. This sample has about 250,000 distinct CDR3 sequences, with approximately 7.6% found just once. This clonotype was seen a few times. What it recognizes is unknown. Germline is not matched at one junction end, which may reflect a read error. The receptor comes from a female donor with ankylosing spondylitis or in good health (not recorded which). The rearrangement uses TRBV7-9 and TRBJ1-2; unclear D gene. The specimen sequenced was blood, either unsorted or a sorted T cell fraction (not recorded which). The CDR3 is CASSSFEEPLDYGHTF. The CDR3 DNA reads TGTGCCAGCAGCTCGTTCGAGGAGCCGCTTGACTATGGCCACACCTTC.